The next 9 T cell receptor beta chains were all read from a single sample in a study of identical twins. TCRdb redid the calling of the 5' RACE reads with MiXCR, one entry per CDR3 protein. The table shows about 470,000 distinct CDR3 sequences, with 20% to 25% occurring only once. The same data also contributed to another study, on T cells expressing NK-cell markers.

The sequencing sample was made of CD4+ T cells sorted from blood. The receptor set was obtained from a woman under 30 in good health.

DNA of the CDR3: TGCAGTGCCACTGGGACTGACAGGGACAATTCACCCCTCCACTTT. Encoded protein: CSATGTDRDNSPLHF. The genes are TRBV20-1 and TRBJ1-6, with 7 bases matching TRBD1. The CDR3 sequence is 15 residues long. The germline V gene encodes CDR1 DFQATT and CDR2 SNEGSKA (reference sequence). V lost 6 bases and J lost 7; bases outside the gene matches: 12.

This clonotype was counted many times. The J gene is TRBJ2-1, the V gene TRBV5-5, with 10 bases identical to TRBD2. With 4 bases clipped from V and 3 bases from J, the junction kept 10 bases outside the gene matches. The CDR3 contains 17 residues. Germline CDR1 and CDR2: SGHKS and YYEKEE (reference sequence). The CDR3 DNA reads as TGTGCCAGCAGCCCCGGGTTAGCGGGAGGCCTCTACAATGAGCAGTTCTTC. Translated, it gives CASSPGLAGGLYNEQFF.

The genes are TRBV10-3 and TRBJ2-7; D not resolved. The CDR3 runs to 13 residues. V lost 2 bases and J 1 base, leaving 6 bases between the germline ends. The V gene's germline CDR1 is ENHRY and CDR2 SYGVKD. CDR3 nucleotide sequence: TGTGCCATCAGTGAGGGGCAGTCCTACGAGCAGTACTTC. Translating gives CAISEGQSYEQYF.

This rearrangement joins TRBV10-3 to TRBJ2-5, with 8 bases lining up with TRBD1. The J segment lost 2 bases and the V segment lost 3 bases, leaving 8 bases of the junction unmatched. The CDR3 consists of 16 residues. Per the germline V gene, CDR1 is ENHRY and CDR2 is SYGVKD. The CDR3, as DNA: TGTGCCATCAGTGAAACCGGGACAGGAGATCAAGAGACCCAGTACTTC. It codes for CAISETGTGDQETQYF.

Only a few counts were recorded for this clonotype. This chain uses TRBV6-2 or TRBV6-3 with TRBJ2-1; unclear D gene. The CDR3 runs to 14 residues. Germline loops: CDR1 MNHEY, CDR2 SVGEGT. Trimming left V 6 bases short and J 7 bases short, with 16 bases between. In DNA, the CDR3 is TGTGCCAGCAGCCCTCGGAGCGTTGGGAATGAGCAGTTCTTC. Its translation is CASSPRSVGNEQFF.

This clonotype was counted only a few times. The chain has TRBV20-1 and TRBJ2-7; TRBD1 is a possible D gene (5 bases). V lost 2 bases, J lost 2 bases, and 10 bases lay in between. The CDR3 totals 13 residues. CDR1 DFQATT and CDR2 SNEGSKA come from the germline V gene (reference sequence). The CDR3 protein is CSARPQGPYEQYF. The CDR3 DNA follows: TGCAGTGCTAGACCCCAGGGTCCCTACGAGCAGTACTTC.

This clonotype was detected a few times. The rearrangement uses TRBV12-3 or TRBV12-4 and TRBJ2-1; D may correspond to TRBD1 or TRBD2 (6 bases each). Trimming removed 4 bases from V and 3 bases from J, with 13 bases in between. There are 15 residues in the CDR3. For the CDR3, the DNA is TGTGCCAGCAGTTCGGGCGGGACAAACTACAATGAGCAGTTCTTC. Translating gives CASSSGGTNYNEQFF.

The chain combines TRBV20-1 with TRBJ2-5; 10 bases are shared with TRBD2. The CDR3 loop spans 14 amino acids. Germline V gives CDR1 DFQATT, CDR2 SNEGSKA (reference sequence). After removal of 5 bases from V and 1 base from J, the junction contained 4 bases not matched to a gene. The CDR3 spells CSAVAGGVQETQYF. The CDR3 DNA sequence: TGCAGTGCTGTAGCGGGGGGAGTCCAAGAGACCCAGTACTTC.

This clonotype has only a few counts. The chain couples TRBV5-1 to TRBJ2-5; 14 bases fit TRBD2. The CDR3 contains 15 residues. Germline V gene data show CDR1 as SGHRS and CDR2 as YFSETQ. After removal of 7 bases from V and 4 bases from J, the junction contained 6 bases not matched to a gene. CDR3 region: CASSTGLAGVETQYF. The CDR3 DNA follows: TGCGCCAGCTCTACGGGACTAGCGGGAGTAGAGACCCAGTACTTC.